The clone carrying this TCR beta chain has only a few counts. What it recognizes is unknown. Time point given: week 11, during vaccination. Doses consisted of 300 ug of mutant IDH1 20-mer peptide each, paired with topical imiquimod. The astrocytomas were IDH1-mutant, ATRX-negative, and WHO grade 3 or 4. The sample comes from a study of a mutant IDH1 vaccine in newly diagnosed glioma. Here immunoSEQ multiplex PCR was the method, and the copy in TCRdb shows in-frame clones only, minus some. The profile shows tens of thousands of clones, around 83% of them singletons. The CDR3 has 14 amino acids. V was clipped by 5 bases and J by 2 bases; unmatched bases: 5. CDR1 and CDR2 from the germline V gene are MNHEY and SVGAGI.

The source of this sequence is a man between 35 and 55 years old with glioma. The V gene is TRBV6-5, the J gene TRBJ1-1, with TRBD1 identical over 7 bases. The sequences come from PBMCs, collected from a glioma patient whose treatment included an IDH1 peptide vaccine. In nucleotides, the CDR3 is TGTGCCAGCAGTGAAGACAGGGTCAACACTGAAGCTTTCTTT. This gives the protein CASSEDRVNTEAFF.